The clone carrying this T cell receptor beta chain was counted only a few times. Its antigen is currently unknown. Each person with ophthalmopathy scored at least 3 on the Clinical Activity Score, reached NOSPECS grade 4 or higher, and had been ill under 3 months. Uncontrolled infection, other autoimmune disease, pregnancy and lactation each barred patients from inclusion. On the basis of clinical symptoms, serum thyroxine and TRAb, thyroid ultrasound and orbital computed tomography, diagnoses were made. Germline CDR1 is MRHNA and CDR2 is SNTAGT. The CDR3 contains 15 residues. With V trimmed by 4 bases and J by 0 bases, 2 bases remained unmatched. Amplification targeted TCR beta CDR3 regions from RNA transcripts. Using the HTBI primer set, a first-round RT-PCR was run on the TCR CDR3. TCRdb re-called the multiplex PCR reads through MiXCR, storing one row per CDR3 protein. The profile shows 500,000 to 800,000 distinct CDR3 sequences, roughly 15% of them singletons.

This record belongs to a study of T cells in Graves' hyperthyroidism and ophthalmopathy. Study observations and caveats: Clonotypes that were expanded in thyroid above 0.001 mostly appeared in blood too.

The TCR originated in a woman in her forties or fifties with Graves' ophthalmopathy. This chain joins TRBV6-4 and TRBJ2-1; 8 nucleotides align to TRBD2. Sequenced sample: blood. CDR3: CASSALAGSYNEQFF. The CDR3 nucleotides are TGTGCCAGCAGTGCGCTAGCGGGCTCCTACAATGAGCAGTTCTTC.